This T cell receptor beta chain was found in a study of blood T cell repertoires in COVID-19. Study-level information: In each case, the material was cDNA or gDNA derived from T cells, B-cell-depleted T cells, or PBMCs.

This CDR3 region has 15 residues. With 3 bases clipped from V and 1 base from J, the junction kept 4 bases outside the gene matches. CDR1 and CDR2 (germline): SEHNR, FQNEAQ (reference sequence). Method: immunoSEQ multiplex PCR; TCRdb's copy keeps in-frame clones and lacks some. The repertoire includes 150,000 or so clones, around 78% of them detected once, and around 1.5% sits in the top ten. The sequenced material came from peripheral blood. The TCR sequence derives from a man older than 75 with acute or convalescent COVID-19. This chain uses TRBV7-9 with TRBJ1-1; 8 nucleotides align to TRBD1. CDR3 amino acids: CASSFSGQGNTEAFF. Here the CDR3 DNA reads TGTGCCAGCAGCTTCTCAGGACAGGGGAACACTGAAGCTTTCTTT.